This is a list of T cell receptor beta chains from one sample in a study of blood T cell repertoires in COVID-19. Produced via immunoSEQ multiplex PCR; TCRdb's table is partial and in-frame only. The top ten hold roughly 8.1% of the sample, which has roughly 120,000 clones, around nine tenths seen once. The material sequenced was peripheral blood. These receptors originate from a woman in her 70s who had recovered from COVID-19. Each CDR3 is given with its conserved first and last residue. The D gene is left open where the match is weak. Clone sizes are given selectively: once, few, many, or a class where the clone is expanded.

v_gene	d_gene	j_gene	abundance	CDR3nt	CDR3aa
TRBV2	TRBD2	TRBJ2-7	.	TGTGCCAGCGGGGCGGGAGAGAGCCGCCACGAGCAGTACTTC	CASGAGESRHEQYF
TRBV6-6	.	TRBJ1-1	.	TGTGCCAGCCGAGCTGGGATGGGGGCGAGTACTGAAGCTTTCTTT	CASRAGMGASTEAFF
TRBV7-2	TRBD2	TRBJ2-1	.	TGTGCCAGCAGCTTAGGTCGATCGGCGGGAGGGCCCAACAATGAGCAGTTCTTC	CASSLGRSAGGPNNEQFF
TRBV5-1	TRBD1	TRBJ1-1	.	TGCGCCAGCAGCGCGTCAGGGGGCTCGACTGAAGCTTTCTTT	CASSASGGSTEAFF
TRBV23-1	.	TRBJ2-3	.	TGCGCCAGCAGTCAGTCCAGTATTGGCAGGGGACCCACATCTAGCACAGATACGCAGTATTTT	CASSQSSIGRGPTSSTDTQYF
TRBV4-2	TRBD2	TRBJ2-3	.	TGTGCCAGCACCCTGAGGGGGAGCGGGGGGCTAACAGATACGCAGTATTTT	CASTLRGSGGLTDTQYF
TRBV5-4	.	TRBJ2-1	.	TGTGCCAGCAGCTTGGCCGTTGGGACTGCTTCCTACAATGAGCAGTTCTTC	CASSLAVGTASYNEQFF
TRBV7-9	TRBD1	TRBJ2-7	.	TGTGCCAGCAGCTCCCCGGGACAGGGACATGGCGAGCAGTACTTC	CASSSPGQGHGEQYF
TRBV3-1/TRBV3-2	.	TRBJ2-5	.	TGTGCCAGCAGCCAGAGGGGAGGTGAGACCCAGTACTTC	CASSQRGGETQYF
TRBV30	.	TRBJ1-5	.	TGTGCCTGGAGTGTAAGAGGCAGGGGCGTCTATCAGCCCCAGCATTTT	CAWSVRGRGVYQPQHF
TRBV4-2	TRBD2	TRBJ2-7	once	TGTGCCAGCAGCCAAGAATCTAGCGGGGTACCCTACGAGCAGTACTTC	CASSQESSGVPYEQYF
TRBV4-2	.	TRBJ1-4	.	TGTGCCAGCAGCCAAGAACAAGCAACTAATGAAAAACTGTTTTTT	CASSQEQATNEKLFF
TRBV28	.	TRBJ1-1	.	TGTGCCAGCAGTCTTGACAGGAACACTGAAGCTTTCTTT	CASSLDRNTEAFF
TRBV12-3/TRBV12-4	TRBD1	TRBJ1-5	.	TGTGCCAGCAGTGGGGGACAGGGCCGGCCCCAGCATTTT	CASSGGQGRPQHF
TRBV6-5	.	TRBJ2-7	.	TGTGCCAGCAGCCTGGTGGGAGTACCTCAGTACGAGCAGTACTTC	CASSLVGVPQYEQYF
TRBV7-2	.	TRBJ1-2	.	TGTGCCAGCAGCTTCGGGACAACCGTTTATGGCTACACCTTC	CASSFGTTVYGYTF
TRBV11-3	.	TRBJ2-2	few	TGTGCCAGCAGCTTAGATGCAGGGACCGGGGAGCTGTTTTTT	CASSLDAGTGELFF
TRBV7-3	TRBD1	TRBJ1-2	.	TGTGCCAGCAGCCCCCAACAGGGGGCGGCCTATGGCTACACCTTC	CASSPQQGAAYGYTF
TRBV11-1	TRBD1	TRBJ1-5	.	TGTGCCAGCAGCTCCGACAGGGCGTCCCAGCCCCAGCATTTT	CASSSDRASQPQHF
TRBV7-6	TRBD1	TRBJ2-7	.	TGTGCCAGCAGCCCCGACAGGGGGCGCCGGCAGTACTTC	CASSPDRGRRQYF
TRBV15	.	TRBJ1-1	.	TGTGCCACCAGGCCGAGGGGGATGAACACTGAAGCTTTCTTT	CATRPRGMNTEAFF
TRBV7-3	.	TRBJ2-1	.	TGTGCCAGCTCTGGGAGTCTCAATGAGCAGTTCTTC	CASSGSLNEQFF
TRBV7-2	TRBD2	TRBJ2-3	.	TGTGCCAGCAGCTTGGGACTAGCTGGAGATACGCAGTATTTT	CASSLGLAGDTQYF
TRBV6-2/TRBV6-3	.	TRBJ1-4	.	TGTGCCAGCAGTTACGGTTCGGGTGCAACTAATGAAAAACTGTTTTTT	CASSYGSGATNEKLFF
TRBV10-3	TRBD1	TRBJ2-2	few	TGTGCCATCAGTGAGTCGAGCGGACAGGGTTCCGGGGAGCTGTTTTTT	CAISESSGQGSGELFF
TRBV4-2	.	TRBJ2-5	.	TGTGCCAGCAGCCAAGCAGGGCAGGGTGAAGAGACCCAGTACTTC	CASSQAGQGEETQYF
TRBV28	TRBD2	TRBJ2-5	few	TGTGCCACCTCGGGACTAGATATTCGAGAGACCCAGTACTTC	CATSGLDIRETQYF
TRBV5-6	TRBD1	TRBJ1-5	.	TGTGCCAGCAGCTTCCTCGGACAGGGCTTCAATCAGCCCCAGCATTTT	CASSFLGQGFNQPQHF
TRBV7-9	TRBD1	TRBJ1-6	.	TGTGCCAGCAGCTCCCCTTCAACAGGGGGAGCATCACCCCTCCACTTT	CASSSPSTGGASPLHF
TRBV3-1/TRBV3-2	.	TRBJ2-5	.	TGTGCCAGCAGCATACTCGGGGCCCAGTACTTC	CASSILGAQYF
TRBV19	TRBD1	TRBJ1-6	.	TGTGCCAGTAGGGTCACAGGGGCGAAAGGATCACCCCTCCACTTT	CASRVTGAKGSPLHF
TRBV7-3	TRBD1	TRBJ2-2	.	TGTGCCAGCAGCTTAAGGACAGGGGTTTACAGTACCGGGGAGCTGTTTTTT	CASSLRTGVYSTGELFF
TRBV5-4	.	TRBJ2-5	.	TGTGCCAGCAGCCTCAGCCGGGTCGGGTGGGAGACCCAGTACTTC	CASSLSRVGWETQYF
TRBV30	.	TRBJ2-7	.	TGTGCCTGGAGTGTACTAAGGGGGTCCCAGTACTTC	CAWSVLRGSQYF
TRBV28	TRBD2	TRBJ2-2	.	TGTGCCAGCAGCACGTTAGCGGGGCGACCCGGGGAGCTGTTTTTT	CASSTLAGRPGELFF
TRBV19	.	TRBJ2-5	.	TGTGCCAGTAGTATATCCAGGGGGACCCAGTACTTC	CASSISRGTQYF